The rows below give T cell receptor beta chains drawn from one sample of a study of blood T cell repertoires in COVID-19. Here immunoSEQ multiplex PCR was the method, and the copy in TCRdb shows in-frame clones only, minus some. The table shows under 350,000 clones, with around four fifths occurring only once. Sequenced input: peripheral blood. The receptors originated from a man in his 60s who had recovered from COVID-19. Each CDR3 is given with its conserved first and last residue. The D gene is left open where the match is weak. Clone size is stated in some rows and not others, as once, few, many or a class when expanded.

v_call: TRBV27
clone_size: .
j_call: TRBJ2-3
d_call: TRBD1
cdr3_aa: CASSRTGFTDTQYF
cdr3_nt: TGTGCCAGCAGTAGGACAGGGTTTACAGATACGCAGTATTTT

v_call: TRBV7-6
clone_size: once
j_call: TRBJ1-3
d_call: .
cdr3_aa: CASSPLGGRSSGNTIYF
cdr3_nt: TGTGCCAGCAGCCCGCTAGGAGGTCGAAGTTCTGGGAACACCATATATTTT

v_call: TRBV3-1/TRBV3-2
clone_size: .
j_call: TRBJ2-7
d_call: TRBD2
cdr3_aa: CASSQLSRGGRTDEQYF
cdr3_nt: TGTGCCAGCAGCCAACTCTCCAGGGGCGGGAGGACCGACGAGCAGTACTTC

v_call: TRBV19
clone_size: .
j_call: TRBJ1-1
d_call: .
cdr3_aa: CASSIDPEAGRNTEAFF
cdr3_nt: TGTGCCAGTAGTATAGACCCAGAGGCGGGGAGGAACACTGAAGCTTTCTTT

v_call: TRBV6-5
clone_size: .
j_call: TRBJ1-1
d_call: .
cdr3_aa: CASSYARQVSSTEAFF
cdr3_nt: TGTGCCAGCAGTTACGCCAGACAGGTATCGAGCACTGAAGCTTTCTTT

v_call: TRBV30
clone_size: .
j_call: TRBJ1-2
d_call: .
cdr3_aa: CAWVRAGGGRIGYTF
cdr3_nt: TGTGCCTGGGTCCGGGCCGGGGGGGGGCGGATAGGCTACACCTTC

v_call: TRBV12-3/TRBV12-4
clone_size: .
j_call: TRBJ1-4
d_call: .
cdr3_aa: CASSLSGVGRLFF
cdr3_nt: TGTGCCAGCAGTTTATCAGGGGTCGGAAGACTGTTTTTT

v_call: TRBV7-9
clone_size: .
j_call: TRBJ1-3
d_call: TRBD1
cdr3_aa: CASSSGTGANTIYF
cdr3_nt: TGTGCCAGCAGCTCCGGGACAGGGGCAAACACCATATATTTT

v_call: TRBV30
clone_size: .
j_call: TRBJ2-7
d_call: .
cdr3_aa: CAWSVRLGGGTYEQYF
cdr3_nt: TGTGCCTGGAGTGTACGGCTAGGGGGAGGGACCTACGAGCAGTACTTC

v_call: TRBV5-1
clone_size: .
j_call: TRBJ2-7
d_call: TRBD2
cdr3_aa: CASSLGPSGSYEQYF
cdr3_nt: TGCGCCAGCAGCTTAGGGCCTAGCGGGTCCTACGAGCAGTACTTC